Below, 21 T cell receptor beta chains from the same sample are listed, as sequenced in a study of blood T cell repertoires in COVID-19. Using immunoSEQ multiplex PCR, the repertoire was profiled, and TCRdb retains in-frame clones only, with some absent. Of 250,000 to 300,000 clones in the sample, nearly 90% are singletons; the top ten hold 2.5% to 3.5%. The specimen was PBMCs or T cells enriched from blood (not recorded which). These TCRs come from a woman aged 45-60 years who had been exposed to COVID-19.

For the CDR3, the DNA is TGTGCCAGCAGCTTGTCGGTGGAGGGGTTGCACGAGCAGTACTTC. This encodes CASSLSVEGLHEQYF. This chain uses TRBV5-4 with TRBJ2-7; TRBD2 is a possible D gene (6 bases). With 1 base removed from V and 5 bases from J, the gap between germline ends came to 16 bases. CDR3 length: 15 residues. The germline V gene has CDR1 SGHNT and CDR2 YYREEE (reference sequence).

V is TRBV2 and J is TRBJ1-5; 9 nucleotides align to TRBD1. The CDR3 extends over 15 amino acids. V lost 6 bases to trimming and J lost 7 bases; unmatched junction nucleotides: 10. The germline CDR1 and CDR2 sequences are SNHLY and FYNNEI. The chain's CDR3 is CASRSRQGVEQPQHF. CDR3 sequence (DNA): TGTGCCAGCAGGAGTCGACAGGGGGTTGAGCAGCCCCAGCATTTT. Full variable domain (rest looked up from reference TRBV2 and TRBJ1-5): EPEVTQTPSHQVTQMGQEVILRCVPISNHLYFYWYRQILGQKVEFLVSFYNNEISEKSEIFDDQFSVERPDGSNFTLKIRSTKLEDSAMYFCASRSRQGVEQPQHFGDGTRLSIL.

The chain's CDR3 is CASSLSWTVGGRGYGYTF. CDR3 in DNA: TGTGCCAGCAGTTTATCTTGGACGGTGGGGGGACGAGGCTATGGCTACACCTTC. The chain recombines TRBV28 with TRBJ1-2; TRBD1 might be the D (5 bases). The CDR3 runs 18 residues. Deletions cut 1 base from V and 4 bases from J, with 22 bases between. Germline assignment: CDR1 MDHEN and CDR2 SYDVKM.

The V call is TRBV11-2, the J call TRBJ2-1; TRBD2 matches 7 bases. V lost 5 bases to trimming and J lost 8 bases; unmatched junction nucleotides: 9. The CDR3 covers 14 residues. The germline V gene encodes CDR1 SGHAT and CDR2 FQNNGV. The CDR3 protein is CASSPRGEWDEQFF. In DNA form, the CDR3 reads TGTGCCAGCAGCCCCCGGGGGGAGTGGGATGAGCAGTTCTTC.

This sequence joins TRBV5-6 and TRBJ2-5; 9 bases fit TRBD1. This CDR3 has 16 amino acids. Per the germline V gene, CDR1 is SGHDT and CDR2 is YYEEEE. With 2 bases clipped from V and 6 bases from J, the junction kept 11 bases outside the gene matches. The CDR3 sequence is CASSFWAGQGVKTQYF. CDR3 sequence (DNA): TGTGCCAGCAGCTTCTGGGCGGGACAGGGCGTTAAGACCCAGTACTTC.

The rearrangement uses TRBV6-5 and TRBJ2-3; no definite D call. The V gene lost 8 bases and the J gene lost 0 bases, with 6 bases spanning the gap. The CDR3 contains 12 residues. CDR1 MNHEY and CDR2 SVGAGI come from the germline V gene. The CDR3 is CASATSTDTQYF. CDR3 in DNA: TGTGCCAGCGCTACGAGCACAGATACGCAGTATTTT.

The chain employs TRBV7-2 and TRBJ2-5; TRBD1 is a possible D gene (6 bases). CDR1 and CDR2 from the germline V gene are SGHTA and FQGNSA. The CDR3 totals 15 residues. Trimming left V 1 base short and J 5 bases short, with 14 bases between. CDR3 residues: CASSLVAGAAETQYF. The CDR3 DNA reads TGTGCCAGCAGCTTAGTTGCAGGGGCGGCGGAGACCCAGTACTTC.

The chain combines TRBV5-1 with TRBJ1-1, with D possibly matching TRBD1 (5 bases). The CDR3 sequence is 15 residues long. CDR1 SGHRS and CDR2 YFSETQ come from the germline V gene. The germline V and J ends were trimmed by 1 base and 3 bases, with 13 bases remaining between them. CDR3 residues: CASSLLSGGYTEAFF. CDR3 bases: TGCGCCAGCAGCTTGCTCTCCGGGGGATACACTGAAGCTTTCTTT. Supplemented by reference TRBV5-1 and TRBJ1-1, the full variable domain reads KAGVTQTPRYLIKTRGQQVTLSCSPISGHRSVSWYQQTPGQGLQFLFEYFSETQRNKGNFPGRFSGRQFSNSRSEMNVSTLELGDSALYLCASSLLSGGYTEAFFGQGTRLTVV.

The chain uses TRBV5-1 and TRBJ1-4; D may be TRBD1 (5 bases). The CDR3 runs to 16 residues. Germline loops: CDR1 SGHRS, CDR2 YFSETQ. With 4 bases removed from V and 3 bases from J, the gap between germline ends came to 16 bases. The CDR3 loop is CASSTSTVRPNEKLFF. CDR3 DNA sequence: TGCGCCAGCAGCACCTCGACAGTCCGGCCTAATGAAAAACTGTTTTTT.

This sequence joins TRBV28 and TRBJ2-3, with no clear D. This CDR3 spans 12 amino acids. V lost 1 base, J lost 8 bases, and 7 bases lay in between. CDR1 MDHEN and CDR2 SYDVKM come from the germline V gene. CDR3 amino acids: CASSLYSSTQYF. The CDR3 region has the DNA TGTGCCAGCAGTTTATATAGTTCTACGCAGTATTTT. Full variable domain (missing parts from reference TRBV28 and TRBJ2-3): DVKVTQSSRYLVKRTGEKVFLECVQDMDHENMFWYRQDPGLGLRLIYFSYDVKMKEKGDIPEGYSVSREKKERFSLILESASTNQTSMYLCASSLYSSTQYFGPGTRLTVL.

This clone was recorded once. The CDR3 here is CASSFSGGNNEKLFF. In DNA, the CDR3 is TGTGCCAGCAGCTTTTCAGGGGGCAATAATGAAAAACTGTTTTTT. The chain employs TRBV5-4 and TRBJ1-4; 8 bases align to TRBD1. The J segment lost 4 bases and the V segment lost 2 bases, leaving 4 bases of the junction unmatched. CDR1 is SGHNT and CDR2 is YYREEE in the germline V gene (reference sequence). The CDR3 runs to 15 residues.

The V and J genes are TRBV5-1 and TRBJ1-6; D gene unclear. The germline gives CDR1 SGHRS, CDR2 YFSETQ. The V end lost 0 bases, the J end lost 10 bases, and 14 bases lay between the germline ends. The length of the CDR3 is 15 residues. The CDR3, as DNA: TGCGCCAGCAGCTTGGACGGACTCGGTGTCTCACCCCTCCACTTT. This sequence encodes CASSLDGLGVSPLHF.

The rearrangement joins TRBV20-1 to TRBJ2-2, with TRBD2 as a possible D gene (6 bases). CDR1 is DFQATT and CDR2 is SNEGSKA in the germline V gene (reference sequence). The V gene lost 3 bases and the J gene lost 1 base, with 12 bases spanning the gap. The CDR3 has 15 amino acids. CDR3 protein: CSASSAGMNTGELFF. CDR3 DNA sequence: TGCAGTGCTAGTTCGGCGGGAATGAACACCGGGGAGCTGTTTTTT.

Worth noting for this clone: At the DNA level, this CDR3 is encoded by other sequences in the same sample as well. V is TRBV24-1 and J is TRBJ1-5; 10 positions agree with TRBD1. CDR1 is KGHDR and CDR2 is SFDVKD in the germline V gene. Trimming at V came to 7 bases and at J to 4 bases, leaving 0 bases not matched to a gene. The CDR3 loop spans 13 amino acids. Here the CDR3 reads CATRGQGNQPQHF. DNA of the CDR3: TGTGCCACCAGGGGACAGGGGAATCAGCCCCAGCATTTT.

CDR3 sequence: CATSRDRGAAEQYF. In nucleotides, the CDR3 is TGTGCCACCAGCAGGGACAGGGGAGCGGCCGAGCAGTACTTC. V is TRBV15 and J is TRBJ2-7; 9 bases match TRBD1. V shed 3 bases, J shed 6 bases, and the junction held 6 bases outside the gene matches. Per the germline V gene, CDR1 is LNHNV and CDR2 is YYDKDF (reference sequence). The length of the CDR3 is 14 residues.

The chain couples TRBV27 to TRBJ1-1; a possible D gene is TRBD1 (5 bases). This CDR3 spans 16 amino acids. Germline assignment: CDR1 MNHEY and CDR2 SMNVEV (reference sequence). Trimming stripped 5 bases from V and 4 bases from J, with 20 bases between. The CDR3: CASSKGTPSWVTEAFF. The CDR3, as DNA: TGTGCCAGCAGTAAAGGGACTCCTTCTTGGGTCACTGAAGCTTTCTTT.

The chain links TRBV19 to TRBJ1-4; TRBD1 aligns across 7 bases. J gave up 1 base and V 4 bases, and 3 bases lay outside the gene matches. This CDR3 contains 15 residues. From germline, CDR1 is LNHDA and CDR2 SQIVND (reference sequence). The CDR3 protein is CASSTGTVTNEKLFF. The CDR3 DNA reads as TGTGCCAGTAGTACTGGGACAGTAACTAATGAAAAACTGTTTTTT.

The V call is TRBV27, the J call TRBJ2-7; TRBD1 agrees at 10 bases. CDR1 is MNHEY and CDR2 is SMNVEV in the germline V gene (reference sequence). The CDR3 covers 14 residues. Germline trimming cut 8 bases from V and 5 bases from J; bases unmatched to any gene: 9. The CDR3 sequence: CASGTGTGVHEQYF. For the CDR3, the DNA is TGTGCCAGCGGAACCGGGACAGGGGTTCACGAGCAGTACTTC.

The chain uses TRBV7-2 and TRBJ1-5; D might be TRBD1 (6 bases). V was trimmed by 5 bases and J by 6 bases, leaving 14 bases between them. CDR3 length: 14 amino acids. Germline-derived CDR1 and CDR2 are SGHTA and FQGNSA. CDR3 DNA: TGTGCCAGCAGCCTCGGGACACTGGGTCAGCCCCAGCATTTT. Residues: CASSLGTLGQPQHF.

The chain has TRBV4-2 and TRBJ1-2; the match to TRBD1 covers 7 bases. The V gene end was trimmed by 1 base and the J gene end by 4 bases; junction bases not matched to a gene: 3. CDR3 size: 14 residues. Germline values: CDR1 LGHNA, CDR2 YNFKEQ. The CDR3 DNA is TGTGCCAGCAGCCAAGTGGGGACAGCCTATGGCTACACCTTC. Translated: CASSQVGTAYGYTF.

J is TRBJ1-2 and V is TRBV28; tentative D call: TRBD1 (6 bases). Germline V gene sequence: CDR1 MDHEN, CDR2 SYDVKM. This CDR3 is built from 12 residues. V was clipped by 3 bases and J by 5 bases, with 7 bases between them. CDR3 coding DNA: TGTGCCAGCAGTTTCCAGGGGTATGGCTACACCTTC. This translates into CASSFQGYGYTF.